The source of this T cell receptor beta chain is a study of blood T cells in healthy people across ages. The study's findings and limits: What prevented conclusive comparison of naive and antigen-experienced cells was that PBMCs were unsorted.

Of note for this clonotype: Its matching antigen is unknown.

With a J-beta primer mix and a sample-barcoded 5' primer, a second PCR ran about 7 to 12 cycles. Every cDNA molecule carried a tag from a template-switch adaptor bearing 12 random nucleotides. MiXCR, run by TCRdb on the 5' RACE reads, gives a single entry per CDR3 protein. The sample lists under 1,000,000 distinct CDR3 sequences, 35% to 60% occurring once. This CDR3 has 16 amino acids. The V gene's germline CDR1 is MNHEY and CDR2 SMNVEV (reference sequence). The germline V and J ends were trimmed by 5 bases and 0 bases, with 15 bases remaining between them. The V call is TRBV27, the J call TRBJ2-3, with a tentative D call TRBD1 (5 bases). The sequence derives from a man older than 75 in good health. Sequencing was performed on blood. CDR3 sequence: CASSPRQMSSTDTQYF. CDR3 in DNA: TGTGCCAGCAGTCCCCGACAGATGTCTAGCACAGATACGCAGTATTTT.